Listed below are T cell receptor beta chains from one sample, sequenced in a study of cytomegalovirus exposure and HLA in healthy donors. Assay used: immunoSEQ multiplex PCR; TCRdb lists only in-frame clones, some missing. Found here are approximately 130,000 clones, 75% to 90% of them singletons; the top ten hold approximately 6.7%. The specimen sequenced was PBMCs. The receptors originated from a woman aged 25-40 years in good health and CMV-seropositive. Each CDR3 is given with its conserved first and last residue. Clone size appears in some rows only: once, few, many, or a class for an expanded clone.

clone size	V gene	J gene	CDR3 protein
-	TRBV19	TRBJ1-5	CASSNRELGQPQHF
-	TRBV9	TRBJ1-1	CASSVEPGAEAFF
-	TRBV5-6	TRBJ1-1	CASSGRGQGLGAFF
-	TRBV6-5	TRBJ2-1	CASSYSTGDNEQFF
-	TRBV6-6	TRBJ1-2	CASSYSEGINYGYTF
-	TRBV6-6	TRBJ2-2	CASSYSSSQVRELFF
-	TRBV5-1	TRBJ1-1	CASSLEAQRNTEAFF
-	TRBV30	TRBJ1-2	CAWYRPKNYGYTF
-	TRBV30	TRBJ1-5	CAWSVGQVVQPQHF
-	TRBV5-1	TRBJ2-6	CASSTARTSGWTGANVLTF
-	TRBV23-1	TRBJ1-3	CASSTRDRGLKKSGNTIYF
-	TRBV2	TRBJ1-3	CASTLGQGANTIYF
-	TRBV11-2	TRBJ2-3	CASSPNQGLAGTDTQYF
-	TRBV5-6	TRBJ1-1	CASSLDRGDTEAFF
once	TRBV28	TRBJ1-1	CASSSNQGNRDTEAFF
-	TRBV29-1	TRBJ1-2	CSVDTYGYTF
-	TRBV7-9	TRBJ2-7	CASTQTGGGYEQYF
-	TRBV5-1	TRBJ1-4	CASSTGQNEKLFF
-	TRBV28	TRBJ2-1	CASSVYYNEQFF
-	TRBV5-1	TRBJ2-2	CASSLAGMSSGGTGELFF
-	TRBV6-1	TRBJ2-2	CASSEPVRTGRAGELFF
-	TRBV28	TRBJ1-1	CASSLGGSSTEAFF
-	TRBV7-9	TRBJ2-4	CASSTGGGKNIQYF
-	TRBV18	TRBJ2-5	CASSPGAQETQYF
-	TRBV27	TRBJ2-1	CASSLAGLYNEQFF
-	TRBV6-1	TRBJ2-3	CASRAEGTDTQYF
-	TRBV5-1	TRBJ1-4	CASRTTGFSNEKLFF
few	TRBV27	TRBJ1-3	CASRAFYSGNTIYF
once	TRBV7-9	TRBJ1-6	CASSATQGSPLHF
-	TRBV7-9	TRBJ1-3	CASSLTSGNTIYF
-	TRBV28	TRBJ2-1	CASSLGGGPYNEQFF
-	TRBV9	TRBJ1-2	CASSVDSNYGYTF
-	TRBV10-3	TRBJ2-3	CAISQVAGGDTQYF
-	TRBV5-1	TRBJ2-1	CASSLPPGPSSYNEQFF
-	TRBV6-6	TRBJ1-1	CASRPPQGTEAFF
-	TRBV7-9	TRBJ1-4	CASSLGQGVEEKLFF
-	TRBV6-6	TRBJ1-1	CASSYRGTTEAFF
-	TRBV10-3	TRBJ1-1	CAISEKAGIWGDTEAFF
-	TRBV28	TRBJ1-1	CASSLQGNTEAFF
-	TRBV2	TRBJ1-2	CASSDRNYGYTF
few	TRBV7-8	TRBJ2-7	CASSRTGKDEQYF
-	TRBV28	TRBJ1-1	CASSFEGAEAFF
-	TRBV10-3	TRBJ1-2	CAISEGGADYGYTF
-	TRBV27	TRBJ1-2	CASTFSGQSYGYTF
-	TRBV5-6	TRBJ1-1	CASSLGRRGNTEAFF
-	TRBV5-8	TRBJ1-1	CASCPGAGPEAFF
few	TRBV6-1	TRBJ1-4	CASMDRGQEKLFF
-	TRBV5-1	TRBJ2-7	CASSLGGLEQYF
-	TRBV9	TRBJ2-1	CASSGTSDLFGEQFF
-	TRBV2	TRBJ1-1	CATLADRNTEAFF
few	TRBV29-1	TRBJ1-1	CSVGVGGTEAFF
-	TRBV25-1	TRBJ2-3	CASSELAGGYSDTQYF
-	TRBV12-5	TRBJ2-1	CASGLGGPSNEQFF
few	TRBV28	TRBJ2-1	CASLASEVNEQFF
-	TRBV1	TRBJ1-2	CTSSLPGRGVVGYGYTF